A single sample is the source of the 4 T cell receptor beta chains below, sequenced in a study of T-cell memory formation after mild COVID-19. A single record per CDR3 protein comes from TCRdb applying MiXCR to the 5' RACE reads. The sample lists roughly 100,000 distinct CDR3 sequences; about 17% were seen once. The specimen sequenced was PBMCs or a T cell subset sorted from them (not recorded which). The receptors stem from an adult woman who had mild COVID-19 (a few samples of this study predate the infection). Cell type and time point are not known.

The sample holds a few counts of this clonotype. V and J are TRBV4-2 and TRBJ2-1, with D maybe TRBD1 (6 bases). Trimming removed 0 bases from V and 9 bases from J, with 6 bases in between. The CDR3 runs 12 residues. Germline loops: CDR1 LGHNA, CDR2 YNFKEQ. This chain's CDR3 is CASSQEQGEQFF. CDR3 bases: TGTGCCAGCAGCCAAGAACAGGGTGAGCAGTTCTTC.

The V and J genes are TRBV4-3 and TRBJ1-1, with unresolved D. The V gene lost 4 bases and the J gene lost 6 bases, with 18 bases spanning the gap. In germline, CDR1 is LGHNA, CDR2 YSLEER. This CDR3 comprises 15 residues. The CDR3 nucleotides are TGCGCCAGCAGCCCCCGTCTAGCCTCGGGGTCTGAAGCTTTCTTT. Protein sequence: CASSPRLASGSEAFF.

The chain joins TRBV27 to TRBJ1-2; maybe TRBD1 (6 bases). The V end was cut by 2 bases, the J end by 8 bases, with 12 bases between. The length of the CDR3 is 13 residues. In germline, CDR1 is MNHEY, CDR2 SMNVEV (reference sequence). CDR3 protein: CASSLQGLRGYTF. As DNA, the CDR3 is TGTGCCAGCAGTTTACAGGGGTTGCGGGGCTACACCTTC.

This clonotype was detected a few times. As DNA, the CDR3 is TGTGCCAGCAGCACCCGACAGGGATACAATGAGCAGTTCTTC. This sequence encodes CASSTRQGYNEQFF. The genes are TRBV9 and TRBJ2-1, with 7 bases lining up with TRBD1. The CDR3 length is 14 residues. V lost 4 bases and J lost 4; bases outside the gene matches: 5. Germline CDR1 SGDLS, CDR2 YYNGEE.